This TCR beta chain was sequenced during a study of blood T cell repertoires in COVID-19. Looking at the study overall: Some COVID-19 samples were acute and others convalescent; all came from the United States, Italy and Spain. In each case, the material was cDNA or gDNA derived from T cells, B-cell-depleted T cells, or PBMCs.

The authors' processing: Amplifying reference gene primers gave estimates of nucleated cell counts. The table came from immunoSEQ multiplex PCR; TCRdb's copy has only in-frame clones and leaves some out. That table furnishes V, J and clone size, whereas the DNA furnished D and trimming. This table has 150,000 to 180,000 clones, 91% appearing once. This CDR3 has 12 amino acids. V lost 5 bases and J lost 7, with 6 bases in between. The V gene's germline CDR1 is SGHAT and CDR2 FQNNGV. The chain recombines TRBV11-2 with TRBJ1-6; the D is unclear. The receptor comes from a man aged 45 to 65 with acute or convalescent COVID-19. Sequences were obtained from peripheral blood. In nucleotides, the CDR3 is TGTGCCAGCAGCACCCTAAATTCACCCCTCCACTTT. This gives the protein CASSTLNSPLHF.